Shown below are 24 T cell receptor beta chains from a single sample sequenced in a study of glioma-infiltrating T cells. Using RNA template, CDR3s of TCR alpha and beta were amplified with iRepertoire arm-PCR. TCRdb called the multiplex PCR reads again in MiXCR, with one record for every CDR3 protein. The repertoire holds about 190,000 distinct CDR3 sequences, with over 25% as singletons. Sequencing input: glioma tissue, nonneoplastic brain tissue, or PBMCs (not recorded which). The source is a human donor with low-grade glioma or glioblastoma, undergoing nonglioma brain surgery, or in good health (not recorded which).

This clonotype was seen repeatedly, ten times or more. This rearrangement joins TRBV28 to TRBJ1-4; TRBD1 is a possible D gene (6 bases). The CDR3 loop spans 13 amino acids. V gave up 9 bases and J gave up 3 bases, with 11 bases separating them. From germline, CDR1 is MDHEN and CDR2 SYDVKM. CDR3 nucleotides: TGTGCCAGTAGGACAGACTCTAATGAAAAACTGTTTTTT. Translating gives CASRTDSNEKLFF.

This clonotype was found many times. The chain employs TRBV29-1 and TRBJ1-1; D not resolved. The V gene's germline CDR1 is SQVTM and CDR2 ANQGSEA. The CDR3 consists of 13 residues. Trimming cost V 7 bases and J 5 bases, with 17 bases left between them. The DNA of the CDR3 is TGCAGCGCTCTGGGAGTGGGAGGGACTGAAGCTTTCTTT. This sequence encodes CSALGVGGTEAFF.

Comment on this clonotype: It is likely a read error, because the conserved phenylalanine at the end of the CDR3 is missing. In DNA form, the CDR3 reads TGTGCCAGCAGCTTTATCGGGACCTACGAGCAGTACTTA. Amino acids: CASSFIGTYEQYL. The rearrangement joins TRBV5-4 to TRBJ2-7, with a tentative D call TRBD2 (5 bases). The CDR3 totals 13 residues. Germline values: CDR1 SGHNT, CDR2 YYREEE (reference sequence). Trimming removed 2 bases from V and 2 bases from J, with 8 bases in between.

The gene calls are TRBV12-3 or TRBV12-4 and TRBJ2-3; 10 nucleotides match TRBD1. V shed 6 bases and J 5 bases; nucleotides not matched to a gene: 8. This CDR3 is 15 amino acids long. The CDR3 DNA reads as TGTGCCAGCAGATCCCGGGACAGGGGCTTAGATACGCAGTATTTT. It is translated as CASRSRDRGLDTQYF.

This clonotype has at least ten counts. The chain links TRBV7-2 to TRBJ2-1, with TRBD2 matching over 9 bases. CDR3 length: 16 residues. V trimming: 3 bases; J trimming: 3 bases; junction bases outside the gene matches: 6. The germline CDR1 and CDR2 sequences are SGHTA and FQGNSA. CDR3 sequence reads: CASSFRLADYYNEQFF. CDR3 sequence (DNA): TGTGCCAGCAGCTTCCGACTAGCGGACTACTACAATGAGCAGTTCTTC.

At least ten counts were recorded for this clonotype. V and J are TRBV20-1 and TRBJ2-7; 9 nucleotides line up with TRBD2. The V segment lost 7 bases and the J segment 5 bases; nucleotides outside the gene matches: 24. The CDR3 sequence is 18 residues long. CDR1 and CDR2 (germline): DFQATT, SNEGSKA (reference sequence). The CDR3 bases are TGCAGTGTCAGAGTGCTAGGAGGAGGACTAGCGAGCGCGCACGAGCAGTACTTC. It is translated as CSVRVLGGGLASAHEQYF.

This clonotype turned up a few times. The chain is built from TRBV4-1 and TRBJ2-1, with D maybe TRBD2 (5 bases). Germline V CDR1 and CDR2: MGHRA, YSYEKL. This CDR3 has 16 amino acids. V shed 1 base and J shed 8 bases, with 18 bases lying between them. The CDR3 region is CASSQVASPIGDEQFF. Here the CDR3 DNA reads TGCGCCAGCAGCCAAGTCGCTAGCCCCATTGGCGATGAGCAGTTCTTC.

This clonotype showed up just once. The chain has TRBV20-1 and TRBJ2-3; a weak D match, TRBD2 (5 bases). The CDR3 length is 15 residues. The germline gives CDR1 DFQATT, CDR2 SNEGSKA (reference sequence). Trimming took off 3 bases at V and 1 base at J, with 14 bases between the two ends. The CDR3 sequence: CSASIPSIGTDTQYF. CDR3 DNA sequence: TGCAGTGCTAGTATCCCTAGCATTGGCACAGATACGCAGTATTTT.

This clonotype appeared many times. V usage is TRBV29-1 and J usage is TRBJ2-1; 7 bases fit TRBD1. V shed 4 bases and J 5 bases; nucleotides not matched to a gene: 2. Germline CDR1 is SQVTM and CDR2 is ANQGSEA. The CDR3 is 12 residues long. The CDR3 region is CSVGDRNNEQFF. CDR3 bases: TGCAGCGTTGGGGACAGAAACAATGAGCAGTTCTTC.

As to this clonotype: Given a much more abundant clone one base away, this may be a read error. This chain uses TRBV19 with TRBJ1-1, with no clear D. V lost 8 bases and J 0 bases, leaving 10 bases between the germline ends. The CDR3 is 13 amino acids. Germline V gene data show CDR1 as LNHDA and CDR2 as SQIVND (reference sequence). This chain's CDR3 is CASEMSLNTEAFF. Here the CDR3 DNA reads TGTGCCAGTGAGATGAGTCTGAACACTGAAGCTTTCTTT.

As to this clonotype: One base away lies a much larger clone, so this may be a sequencing read error. The chain has TRBV2 and TRBJ2-7; D perhaps matches TRBD2 (6 bases). The CDR3 totals 15 residues. Germline lookup yields CDR1 SNHLY and CDR2 FYNNEI. Trimming pared 6 bases from V and 7 bases from J, leaving 22 bases between. CDR3 residues: CASRFAGIAYNEQYF. The CDR3 nucleotides read TGTGCCAGCAGGTTTGCGGGAATCGCCTACAATGAGCAGTACTTC.

The genes are TRBV20-1 and TRBJ2-1, with a tentative D call TRBD1 (5 bases). The CDR3 is 14 residues long. Germline lookup yields CDR1 DFQATT and CDR2 SNEGSKA (reference sequence). Trimming shortened V by 5 bases and J by 0 bases, and 11 bases separated the two germline ends. CDR3 in amino acids: CSAARGSSYNEQFF. In nucleotides, the CDR3 is TGCAGTGCTGCTAGGGGAAGCTCCTACAATGAGCAGTTCTTC.

The table lists this clonotype with a few counts. The CDR3 protein is CASSQYRGNSPLHF. DNA of the CDR3: TGCGCCAGCAGCCAGTACAGGGGGAATTCACCCCTCCACTTT. The genes are TRBV5-1 and TRBJ1-6; 8 nucleotides agree with TRBD1. With 4 bases clipped from V and 7 bases from J, the junction kept 4 bases outside the gene matches. Germline-derived CDR1 and CDR2 are SGHRS and YFSETQ. This CDR3 has 14 residues. Together with reference TRBV5-1 and TRBJ1-6, the CDR3 gives the full variable domain: KAGVTQTPRYLIKTRGQQVTLSCSPISGHRSVSWYQQTPGQGLQFLFEYFSETQRNKGNFPGRFSGRQFSNSRSEMNVSTLELGDSALYLCASSQYRGNSPLHFGNGTRLTVT.

This clonotype showed up many times. The rearrangement links TRBV28 to TRBJ2-1; TRBD1 matches 11 bases. V shed 4 bases, J shed 6 bases, and the junction held 5 bases outside the gene matches. From germline, CDR1 is MDHEN and CDR2 SYDVKM. The CDR3 contains 15 residues. The CDR3 is CASSSPGQGGNEQFF. As DNA, the CDR3 is TGTGCCAGCAGTTCACCGGGACAGGGGGGCAATGAGCAGTTCTTC.

This clonotype was recorded at least ten times. This chain uses TRBV4-1 with TRBJ1-1; D unclear. CDR3 length: 14 amino acids. CDR1 MGHRA and CDR2 YSYEKL come from the germline V gene. V was shortened by 1 base and J by 1 base, with 7 bases between the two germline ends. This CDR3 reads CASSQVPRNTEAFF. The CDR3 DNA reads as TGCGCCAGCAGCCAAGTCCCGCGGAACACTGAAGCTTTCTTT.

The chain joins TRBV27 to TRBJ2-1; TRBD2 aligns across 14 bases. V shed 4 bases and J 7 bases; nucleotides not matched to a gene: 9. CDR3 length: 17 amino acids. CDR1 is MNHEY and CDR2 is SMNVEV in the germline V gene (reference sequence). CDR3 nucleotides: TGTGCCAGCAGTTCGGGACTAGCGGGAGAGTCCTTTAATGAGCAGTTCTTC. Protein: CASSSGLAGESFNEQFF.

At least ten counts were recorded for this clonotype. In DNA form, the CDR3 reads TGCAGTGCTGAGTCAGGGGTTGCAGATACGCAGTATTTT. Amino acids: CSAESGVADTQYF. The chain combines TRBV20-1 with TRBJ2-3, with D possibly matching TRBD1 (6 bases). Trimming cost V 5 bases and J 4 bases, with 13 bases left between them. The CDR3 totals 13 residues. Germline lookup yields CDR1 DFQATT and CDR2 SNEGSKA (reference sequence).

Many counts were recorded for this clonotype. This chain connects TRBV7-9 to TRBJ1-1, with TRBD1 matching over 7 bases. The V segment lost 5 bases and the J segment 6 bases; nucleotides outside the gene matches: 9. This CDR3 has 14 amino acids. CDR1 SEHNR and CDR2 FQNEAQ come from the germline V gene (reference sequence). CDR3 in amino acids: CASSGGQWNSEAFF. The CDR3 coding sequence is TGTGCCAGCAGCGGGGGACAGTGGAATTCTGAAGCTTTCTTT. The whole variable domain, remainder taken from reference TRBV7-9 and TRBJ1-1, is DTGVSQNPRHKITKRGQNVTFRCDPISEHNRLYWYRQTLGQGPEFLTYFQNEAQLEKSRLLSDRFSAERPKGSFSTLEIQRTEQGDSAMYLCASSGGQWNSEAFFGQGTRLTVV.

The chain has TRBV18 and TRBJ1-2, with D uncertain. Germline CDR1 KGHSH, CDR2 LQKENI. The CDR3 sequence is 14 residues long. V was clipped by 5 bases and J by 0 bases, with 10 bases between them. CDR3 nucleotides: TGTGCCAGCTCAGAAAGGAGTACTAACTATGGCTACACCTTC. This codes for CASSERSTNYGYTF.

CDR3 nucleotide sequence: TGTGCCAGCAGTAGTACAGGAGGGGCAGGCATCGTCGCTGAAGCTTTCTTT. Residues: CASSSTGGAGIVAEAFF. The chain links TRBV6-1 to TRBJ1-1, with a tentative D call TRBD1 (5 bases). This CDR3 has 17 amino acids. The germline CDR1 and CDR2 sequences are MNHNS and SASEGT. The V gene lost 5 bases and the J gene lost 6 bases, with 25 bases spanning the gap.

This clonotype came up many times. The CDR3 sequence: CASSPRAGWRSEQYF. The CDR3 nucleotides read TGTGCCAGCAGTCCTAGAGCGGGATGGCGGAGCGAGCAGTACTTC. The rearrangement joins TRBV25-1 to TRBJ2-7; TRBD2 matches at 7 bases. CDR3 length: 15 amino acids. Germline V gives CDR1 MGHDK, CDR2 SYGVNS. The V segment lost 5 bases and the J segment 6 bases; nucleotides outside the gene matches: 13.

Ten or more counts support this clonotype. This chain links TRBV20-1 with TRBJ1-5; perhaps TRBD1 as D (6 bases). From germline, CDR1 is DFQATT and CDR2 SNEGSKA (reference sequence). V lost 1 base and J lost 2, with 15 bases in between. The CDR3 totals 16 residues. DNA for the CDR3: TGCAGTGCTAGAGTGATCGGGGGCATCGGCAATCAGCCCCAGCATTTT. Translation: CSARVIGGIGNQPQHF.

V is TRBV29-1 and J is TRBJ1-1, with 12 bases identical to TRBD1. The CDR3 is made up of 18 amino acids. V lost 8 bases, J lost 0 bases, and 16 bases stayed unmatched. Germline V lookup: CDR1 SQVTM, CDR2 ANQGSEA. This chain's CDR3 is CSNRDRGRLGELNTEAFF. The CDR3 DNA follows: TGCAGCAACCGGGACAGGGGGCGTCTTGGGGAATTGAACACTGAAGCTTTCTTT.

This sequence joins TRBV4-3 and TRBJ2-5; TRBD2 might be the D (7 bases). Trimming shortened V by 4 bases and J by 3 bases, and 15 bases separated the two germline ends. Per the germline V gene, CDR1 is LGHNA and CDR2 is YSLEER. The CDR3 extends over 15 amino acids. The CDR3 nucleotides read TGCGCCAGCAGCCCTGTAGGGAGGGGGGAAGAGACCCAGTACTTC. It is translated as CASSPVGRGEETQYF.